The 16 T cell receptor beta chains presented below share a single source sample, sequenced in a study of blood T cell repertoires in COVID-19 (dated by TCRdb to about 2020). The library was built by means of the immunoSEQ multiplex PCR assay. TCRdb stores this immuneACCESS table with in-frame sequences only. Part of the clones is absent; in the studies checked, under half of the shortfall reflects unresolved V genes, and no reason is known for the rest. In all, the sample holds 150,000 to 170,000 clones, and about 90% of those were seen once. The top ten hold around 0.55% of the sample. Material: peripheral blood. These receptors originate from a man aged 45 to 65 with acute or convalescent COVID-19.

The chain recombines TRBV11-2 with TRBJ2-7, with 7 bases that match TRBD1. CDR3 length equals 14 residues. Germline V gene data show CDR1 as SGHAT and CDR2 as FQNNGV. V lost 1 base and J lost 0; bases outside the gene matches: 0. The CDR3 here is CASSLGDSSYEQYF. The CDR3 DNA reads TGTGCCAGCAGCTTAGGGGACAGCTCCTACGAGCAGTACTTC. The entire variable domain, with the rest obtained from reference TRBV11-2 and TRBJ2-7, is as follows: EAGVAQSPRYKIIEKRQSVAFWCNPISGHATLYWYQQILGQGPKLLIQFQNNGVVDDSQLPKDRFSAERLKGVDSTLKIQPAKLEDSAVYLCASSLGDSSYEQYFGPGTRLTVT.

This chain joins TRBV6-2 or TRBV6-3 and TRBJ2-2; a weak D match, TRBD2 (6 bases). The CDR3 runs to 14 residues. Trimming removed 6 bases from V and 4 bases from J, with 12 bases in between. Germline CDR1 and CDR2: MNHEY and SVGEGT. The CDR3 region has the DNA TGTGCCAGCAGCCGGGGGACTGCCACCGGGGAGCTGTTTTTT. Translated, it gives CASSRGTATGELFF.

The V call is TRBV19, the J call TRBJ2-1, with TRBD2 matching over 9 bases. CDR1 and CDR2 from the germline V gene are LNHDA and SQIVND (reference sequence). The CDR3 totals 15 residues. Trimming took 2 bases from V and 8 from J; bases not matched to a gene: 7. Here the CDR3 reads CASSIMDSGGDEQFF. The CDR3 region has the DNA TGTGCCAGTAGTATAATGGATAGCGGGGGAGATGAGCAGTTCTTC.

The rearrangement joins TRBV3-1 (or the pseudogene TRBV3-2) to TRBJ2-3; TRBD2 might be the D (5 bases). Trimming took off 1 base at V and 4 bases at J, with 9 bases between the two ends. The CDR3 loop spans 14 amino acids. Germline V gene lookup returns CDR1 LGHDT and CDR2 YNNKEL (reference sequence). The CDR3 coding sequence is TGTGCCAGCAGCCAAGCGGGGTATCCAGATACGCAGTATTTT. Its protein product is CASSQAGYPDTQYF.

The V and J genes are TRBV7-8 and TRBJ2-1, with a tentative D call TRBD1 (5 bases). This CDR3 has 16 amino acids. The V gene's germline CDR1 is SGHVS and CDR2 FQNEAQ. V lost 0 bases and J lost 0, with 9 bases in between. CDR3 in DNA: TGTGCCAGCAGCTTAGCGTGGACATTCTCCTACAATGAGCAGTTCTTC. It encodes CASSLAWTFSYNEQFF.

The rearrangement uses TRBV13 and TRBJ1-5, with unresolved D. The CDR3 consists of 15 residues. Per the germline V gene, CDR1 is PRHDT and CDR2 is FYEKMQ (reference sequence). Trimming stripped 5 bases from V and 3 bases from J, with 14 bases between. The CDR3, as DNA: TGTGCCAGCAGCATTGGCCCCCGCATCAATCAGCCCCAGCATTTT. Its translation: CASSIGPRINQPQHF. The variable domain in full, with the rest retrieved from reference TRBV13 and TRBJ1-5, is AAGVIQSPRHLIKEKRETATLKCYPIPRHDTVYWYQQGPGQDPQFLISFYEKMQSDKGSIPDRFSAQQFSDYHSELNMSSLELGDSALYFCASSIGPRINQPQHFGDGTRLSIL.

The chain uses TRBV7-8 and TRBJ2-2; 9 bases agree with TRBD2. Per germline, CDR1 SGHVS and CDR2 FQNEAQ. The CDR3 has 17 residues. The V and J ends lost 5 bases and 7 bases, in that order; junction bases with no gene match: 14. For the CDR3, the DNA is TGTGCCAGCAGCCCCGGGGTAGCGGGAGTTCAAGGCGGGGAGCTGTTTTTT. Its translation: CASSPGVAGVQGGELFF.

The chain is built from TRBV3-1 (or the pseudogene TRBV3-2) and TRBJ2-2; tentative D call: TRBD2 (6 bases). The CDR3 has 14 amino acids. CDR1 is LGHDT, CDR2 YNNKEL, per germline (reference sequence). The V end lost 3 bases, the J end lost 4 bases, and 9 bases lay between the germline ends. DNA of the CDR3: TGTGCCAGCAGCCAGGGGACTTCCACCGGGGAGCTGTTTTTT. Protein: CASSQGTSTGELFF.

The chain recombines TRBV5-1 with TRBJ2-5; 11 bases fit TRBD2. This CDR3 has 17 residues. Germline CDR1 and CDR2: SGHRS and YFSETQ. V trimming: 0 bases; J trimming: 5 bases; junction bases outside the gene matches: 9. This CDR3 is CASSLDPLAGGRETQYF. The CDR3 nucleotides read TGCGCCAGCAGCTTGGATCCCCTAGCGGGGGGCCGGGAGACCCAGTACTTC.

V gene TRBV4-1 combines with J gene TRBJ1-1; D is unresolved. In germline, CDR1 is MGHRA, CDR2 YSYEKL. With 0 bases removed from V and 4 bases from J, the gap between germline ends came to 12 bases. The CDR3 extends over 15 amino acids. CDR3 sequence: CASSQELGGSTEAFF. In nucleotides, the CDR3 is TGCGCCAGCAGCCAAGAATTGGGTGGGAGCACTGAAGCTTTCTTT.

CDR3 DNA: TGTGCCAGCAGTCGGACAGGGGGCTATTCACCCCTCCACTTT. It is translated as CASSRTGGYSPLHF. This rearrangement joins TRBV6-5 to TRBJ1-6; 11 nucleotides agree with TRBD1. CDR3 length equals 14 residues. V was clipped by 5 bases and J by 8 bases; unmatched bases: 2. In germline, CDR1 is MNHEY, CDR2 SVGAGI.

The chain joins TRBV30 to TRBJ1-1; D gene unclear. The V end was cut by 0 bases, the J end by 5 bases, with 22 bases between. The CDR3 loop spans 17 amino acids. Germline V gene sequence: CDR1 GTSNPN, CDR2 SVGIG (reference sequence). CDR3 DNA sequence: TGTGCCTGGAGTGTACAGCGGGGAGGGAGGGCGAGGACTGAAGCTTTCTTT. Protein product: CAWSVQRGGRARTEAFF.

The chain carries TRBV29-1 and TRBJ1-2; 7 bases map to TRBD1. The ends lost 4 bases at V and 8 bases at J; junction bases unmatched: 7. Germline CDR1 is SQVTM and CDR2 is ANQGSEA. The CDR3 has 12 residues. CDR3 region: CSVGQGFEGYTF. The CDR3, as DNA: TGCAGCGTTGGACAGGGATTCGAAGGCTACACCTTC.

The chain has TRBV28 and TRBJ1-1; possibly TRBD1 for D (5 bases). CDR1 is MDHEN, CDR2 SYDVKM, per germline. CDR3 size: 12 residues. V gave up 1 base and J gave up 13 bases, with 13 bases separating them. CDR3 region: CASSLYGGFDFF. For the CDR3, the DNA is TGTGCCAGCAGTTTATACGGGGGTTTTGATTTCTTT.

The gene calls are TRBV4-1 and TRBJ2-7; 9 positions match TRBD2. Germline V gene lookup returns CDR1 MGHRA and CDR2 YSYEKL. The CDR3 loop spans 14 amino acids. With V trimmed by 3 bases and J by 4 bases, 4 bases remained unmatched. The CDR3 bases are TGCGCCAGCAGCCAGACTAGCGGAGGTTACGAGCAGTACTTC. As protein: CASSQTSGGYEQYF.

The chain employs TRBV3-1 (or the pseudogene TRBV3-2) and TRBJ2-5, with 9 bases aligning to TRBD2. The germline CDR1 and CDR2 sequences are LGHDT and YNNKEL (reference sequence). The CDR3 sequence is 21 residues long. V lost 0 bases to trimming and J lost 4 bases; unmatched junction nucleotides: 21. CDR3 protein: CASSQDIPSLAGREGRETQYF. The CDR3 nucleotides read TGTGCCAGCAGCCAAGATATCCCATCGCTAGCCGGGCGGGAGGGCCGAGAGACCCAGTACTTC.